This T cell receptor (beta chain) was observed in a study of memory CD4+ T cells and cytomegalovirus serostatus (dated by TCRdb to the late 2010s). Turning to the overall study: The roughly 33 healthy Belgian adults in the cohort included 9 who were CMV seropositive and approximately 25 who were CMV seronegative. CD4+ memory TCRbeta repertoires of a Belgian cohort with known cytomegalovirus serostatus were sequenced in order to replicate a published TCR-based CMV serostatus classifier.

CDR1 and CDR2 are read off the germline V gene (reference sequence) as SGHKS and YYEKEE. The CDR3 has 13 amino acids, counting the end cysteine and phenylalanine. Left in the record is the CDR3 DNA by itself, 39 bases read in frame from the first base. V is cut by 2 bases and J by 12 bases, and the space between the germline ends is 17 bases. Single viable CD3+CD4+CD8-CD45RO+ cells were sorted as memory CD4+ T cells on a FACSAria II. CMV serostatus was determined using a Roche Elecsys assay that detects serum IgG against CMV pp150, pp28, p38 and p52. Following thawing, total CD4+ T cells were enriched through positive selection using CD4 magnetic microbeads. Samples originated from another study that specifically interrogated the CD4+ T cell memory repertoire. Peripheral blood mononuclear cells were isolated and cryopreserved following standard operating procedures; serum was stored at -80 °C. Staining used CD3-PerCP (BW264/56), CD4-APC (RPA-T4), CD45RO-PE (UCHT1) and CD8-Pacific Orange (3B5) antibodies, with Sytox blue excluding non-viable cells.

The Quick-DNA Microprep Kit was used to extract genomic DNA from the sorted cells. TCRbeta DNA was amplified with the immunoSEQ hsTCRbeta kit following the manufacturer's protocol. TCRbeta libraries were sequenced on an Illumina MiSeq instrument. The study's processing was this. After out-of-frame sequences were removed, some 2.1 million distinct TCRbeta sequences remained, averaging about 66,813 per individual. Two values were used to score each individual: the count of roughly 180 previously reported CMV-associated TCRbeta sequences and the total count of productive distinct TCRbeta sequences. A beta-binomial model was reimplemented in Python, and scikit-learn random forests with default parameters were trained on data from the US cohort. On the Belgian cohort, classifier performance was reported as the median AUC, along with percentile confidence intervals, across 10,000 bootstrap iterations. This is the immuneACCESS table as TCRdb keeps it, with only in-frame sequences that have V and J called. A part of the clones is gone; compared with another copy, unresolved V genes explain less than half, and the rest is unexplained. V and J calls and clone size come straight from that table; D and trimming were deduced from the DNA. The table for this sample lists 30,000 to 45,000 clones; about 80% of them were counted only once. 5.3% of the sample is taken by the ten largest.

In regard to this clone: The clone's antigen remains unknown. No base quality values were provided; no much bigger clone lies one nucleotide off.

What the research found in general, with its limitations: The results were read as suggesting that the CMV-associated TCR signature is, for the most part, present in the CD4+ memory repertoire. Only CD4+CD45RO+ memory cells were sequenced, in contrast to the original study, which included naive and memory CD4+ and CD8+ populations. For predicting CMV serostatus, the median bootstrapped AUC was approximately 0.95 using the original framework and roughly 0.92 using a US-trained random forest. Among the 150 to 200 previously reported CMV-associated TCRbeta sequences, 67 showed up in the CD4+ memory repertoires, with each one found in between one and five individuals. On the Belgian cohort, the classifier built on the original framework reached a median bootstrapped AUC of about 0.95, with a 95% CI of 0.76-1.00.

The sequence links TRBV5-5 to TRBJ2-5; the D gene is unclear. The sequence was obtained from an adult in good health and CMV-seropositive. The sequenced sample was memory CD4+ T cells from blood. The DNA sequence reads TGTGCCAGCAGCTTTCCGAACGAGCCGTTGAAGTACTTC. This translates into CASSFPNEPLKYF.